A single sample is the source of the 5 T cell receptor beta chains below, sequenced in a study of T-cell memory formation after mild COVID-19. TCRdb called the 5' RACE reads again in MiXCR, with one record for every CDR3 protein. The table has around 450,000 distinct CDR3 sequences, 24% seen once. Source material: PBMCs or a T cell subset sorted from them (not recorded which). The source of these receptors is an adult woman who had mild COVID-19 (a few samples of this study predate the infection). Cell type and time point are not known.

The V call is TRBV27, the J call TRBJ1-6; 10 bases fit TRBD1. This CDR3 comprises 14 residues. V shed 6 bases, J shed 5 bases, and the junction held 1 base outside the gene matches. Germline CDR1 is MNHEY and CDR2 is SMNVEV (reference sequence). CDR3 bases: TGTGCCAGCAGGGGACAGGGGAATAATTCACCCCTCCACTTT. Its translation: CASRGQGNNSPLHF.

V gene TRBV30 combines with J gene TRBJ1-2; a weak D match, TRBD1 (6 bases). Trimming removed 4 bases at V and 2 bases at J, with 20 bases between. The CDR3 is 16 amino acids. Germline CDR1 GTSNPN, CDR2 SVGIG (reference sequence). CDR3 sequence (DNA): TGTGCCTGGACCTCACACAACACAGGGTACAACTATGGCTACACCTTC. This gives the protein CAWTSHNTGYNYGYTF.

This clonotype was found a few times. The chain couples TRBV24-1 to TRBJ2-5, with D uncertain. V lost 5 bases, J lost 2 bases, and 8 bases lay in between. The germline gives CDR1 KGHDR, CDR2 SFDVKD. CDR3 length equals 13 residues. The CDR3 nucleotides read TGTGCCACCAGTGTCGCAGCTCAAGAGACCCAGTACTTC. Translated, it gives CATSVAAQETQYF.

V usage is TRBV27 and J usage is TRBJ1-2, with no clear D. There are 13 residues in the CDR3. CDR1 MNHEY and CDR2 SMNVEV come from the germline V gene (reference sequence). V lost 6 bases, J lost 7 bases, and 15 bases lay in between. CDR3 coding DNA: TGTGCCAGCAGCCAAGGGAGGGCCGGTGGCTACACCTTC. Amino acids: CASSQGRAGGYTF.

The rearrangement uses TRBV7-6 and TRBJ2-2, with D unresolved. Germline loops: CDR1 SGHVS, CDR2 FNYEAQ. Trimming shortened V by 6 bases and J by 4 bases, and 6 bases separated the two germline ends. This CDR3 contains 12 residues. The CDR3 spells CASRIGTGELFF. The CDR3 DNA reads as TGTGCCAGCAGAATCGGCACCGGGGAGCTGTTTTTT.